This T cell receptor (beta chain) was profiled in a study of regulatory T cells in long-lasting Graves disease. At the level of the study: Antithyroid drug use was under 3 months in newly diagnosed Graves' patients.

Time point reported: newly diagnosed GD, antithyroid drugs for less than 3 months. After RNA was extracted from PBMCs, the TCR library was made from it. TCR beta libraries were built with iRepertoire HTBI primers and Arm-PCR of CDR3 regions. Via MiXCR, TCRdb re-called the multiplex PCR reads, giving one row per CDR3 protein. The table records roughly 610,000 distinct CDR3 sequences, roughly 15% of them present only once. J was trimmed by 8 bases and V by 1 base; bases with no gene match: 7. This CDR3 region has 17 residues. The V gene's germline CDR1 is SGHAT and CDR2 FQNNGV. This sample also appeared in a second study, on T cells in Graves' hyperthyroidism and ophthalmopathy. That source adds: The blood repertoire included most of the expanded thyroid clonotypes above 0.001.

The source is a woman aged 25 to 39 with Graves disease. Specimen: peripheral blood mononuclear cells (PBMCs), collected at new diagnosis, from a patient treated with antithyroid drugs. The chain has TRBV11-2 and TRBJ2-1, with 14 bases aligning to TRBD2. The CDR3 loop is CASSLAGTSGREYEQFF. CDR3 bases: TGTGCCAGCAGCTTAGCGGGGACTAGCGGGAGAGAGTATGAGCAGTTCTTC.